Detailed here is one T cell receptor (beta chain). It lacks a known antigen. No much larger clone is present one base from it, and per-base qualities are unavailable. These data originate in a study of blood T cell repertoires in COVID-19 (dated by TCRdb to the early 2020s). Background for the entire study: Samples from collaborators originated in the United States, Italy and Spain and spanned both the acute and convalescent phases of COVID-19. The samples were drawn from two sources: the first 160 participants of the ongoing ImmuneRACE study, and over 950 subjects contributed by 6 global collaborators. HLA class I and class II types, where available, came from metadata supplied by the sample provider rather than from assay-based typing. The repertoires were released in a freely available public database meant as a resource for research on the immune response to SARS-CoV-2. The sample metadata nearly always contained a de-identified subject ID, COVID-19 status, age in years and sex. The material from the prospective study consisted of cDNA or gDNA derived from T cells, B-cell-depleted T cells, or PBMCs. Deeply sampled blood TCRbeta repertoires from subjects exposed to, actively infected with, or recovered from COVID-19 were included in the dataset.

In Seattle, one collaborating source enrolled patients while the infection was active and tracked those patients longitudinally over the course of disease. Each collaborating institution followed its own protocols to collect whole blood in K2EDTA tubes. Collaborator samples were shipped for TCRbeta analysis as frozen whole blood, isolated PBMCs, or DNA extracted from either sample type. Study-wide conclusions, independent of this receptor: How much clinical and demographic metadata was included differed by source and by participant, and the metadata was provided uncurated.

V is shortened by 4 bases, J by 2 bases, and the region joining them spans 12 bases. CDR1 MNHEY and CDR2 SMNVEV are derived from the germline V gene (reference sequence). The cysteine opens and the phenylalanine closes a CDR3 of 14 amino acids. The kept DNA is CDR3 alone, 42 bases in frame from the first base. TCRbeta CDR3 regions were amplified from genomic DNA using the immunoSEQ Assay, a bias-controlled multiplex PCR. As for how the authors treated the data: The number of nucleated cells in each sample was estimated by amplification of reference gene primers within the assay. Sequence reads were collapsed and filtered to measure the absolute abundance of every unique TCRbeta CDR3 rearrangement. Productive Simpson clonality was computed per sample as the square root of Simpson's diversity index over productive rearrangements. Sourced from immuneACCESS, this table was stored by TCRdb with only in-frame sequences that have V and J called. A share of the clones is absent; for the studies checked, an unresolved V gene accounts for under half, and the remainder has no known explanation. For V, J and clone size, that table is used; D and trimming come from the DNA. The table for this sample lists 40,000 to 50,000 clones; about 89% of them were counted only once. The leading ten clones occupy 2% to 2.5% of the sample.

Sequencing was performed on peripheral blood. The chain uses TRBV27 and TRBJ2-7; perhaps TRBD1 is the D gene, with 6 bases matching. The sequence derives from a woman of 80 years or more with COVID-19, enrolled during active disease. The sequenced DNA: TGTGCCAGCAGTTCCGGGACAAACCCCTACGAGCAGTACTTC. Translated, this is CASSSGTNPYEQYF.